This TCR beta chain was sequenced for a study of shared T cell receptors in the human thymus. This CDR3 is 16 amino acids long. V lost 6 bases and J lost 6; bases outside the gene matches: 10. The germline V gene encodes CDR1 MNHEY and CDR2 SMNVEV (reference sequence). Clones were sequenced by immunoSEQ multiplex PCR, and TCRdb holds only the in-frame ones, with some missing. This table has 720,000 or so clones, roughly 85% appearing once. The sample was also reused in another study, on human thymus T cells. That paper notes: From resections taken during corrective heart surgery, the thymus tissue was obtained. Thymic and blood repertoires seemed to favor certain V and J genes.

Sequencing input: thymocytes. This receptor was taken from a girl less than two years old with a congenital heart defect. The chain carries TRBV27 and TRBJ1-6; 8 bases match TRBD1. The DNA of the CDR3 is TGTGCCAGCAGCCGGATTTGGGACAGGATTAATTCACCCCTCCACTTT. It specifies CASSRIWDRINSPLHF.